These T cell receptor beta chains were read from a single sample in a study of T cell responses to AZD1222 COVID-19 vaccine. Generated by immunoSEQ multiplex PCR, the TCRdb table keeps only in-frame clones and is missing some. The table shows over 150,000 clones, with approximately 87% occurring only once. The source was peripheral blood, collected on day 0 of MenACWY control vaccination. The source is an adult in good health. CDR3s include the opening cysteine and the closing phenylalanine or tryptophan. D genes are given only for firm matches. The size of a clone is reported for some rows only, either as once, few or many, or as a class for expanded clones.

TRBJ2-2 TRBV5-1 - - TGCGCCAGCAGCTTGGATCCAGGGGTAAACACCGGGGAGCTGTTTTTT CASSLDPGVNTGELFF
TRBJ2-3 TRBV15 - - TGTGCCACCAGCAGGGGGGAGGGCACAGATACGCAGTATTTT CATSRGEGTDTQYF
TRBJ2-5 TRBV6-6 - - TGTGCCAGCAGCAGGGGGGGAGAGACCCAGTACTTC CASSRGGETQYF
TRBJ2-3 TRBV19 - - TGTGCCAGTAGTATAGATCCGGGTACAGATACGCAGTATTTT CASSIDPGTDTQYF
TRBJ1-3 TRBV13 - - TGTGCCAGCAGACCTGGGGGGGGAAACACCATATATTTT CASRPGGGNTIYF
TRBJ2-2 TRBV28 - - TGTGCCAGCAATAGCGCAAACACCGGGGAGCTGTTTTTT CASNSANTGELFF
TRBJ1-6 TRBV6-5 - - TGTGCCAGCAGTTACTCGCAGAATTCACCCCTCCACTTT CASSYSQNSPLHF
TRBJ1-2 TRBV29-1 - - TGCAGCGTTGAGGGCAGGGGCCATGGCTACACCTTC CSVEGRGHGYTF
TRBJ1-1 TRBV11-3 TRBD1 - TGTGCCAGCAGCTTACGGGACAGGGGAGGCGGCACTGAAGCTTTCTTT CASSLRDRGGGTEAFF
TRBJ2-1 TRBV6-2/TRBV6-3 - - TGTGCCAGCAGTCCCTCCCCGTCATCCAATGAGCAGTTCTTC CASSPSPSSNEQFF
TRBJ2-1 TRBV19 TRBD2 - TGTGCCAGTAGTGCGACTAGCGGGAGTTTTTTCAATGAGCAGTTCTTC CASSATSGSFFNEQFF
TRBJ1-2 TRBV9 - - TGTGCCAGCAGCCCGAGGGGGGACGGCTTCTATGGCTACACCTTC CASSPRGDGFYGYTF
TRBJ1-3 TRBV29-1 - few TGCAGCGTTGAAGACAGGGCCTCTGGAAACACCATATATTTT CSVEDRASGNTIYF
TRBJ2-2 TRBV7-2 TRBD1 - TGTGCCAGCAGATCGACAGGGATACCCGGGGAGCTGTTTTTT CASRSTGIPGELFF
TRBJ1-1 TRBV3-1/TRBV3-2 - - TGTGCCAGCAGCCAGGGGGGGTTGGACACTGAAGCTTTCTTT CASSQGGLDTEAFF
TRBJ1-2 TRBV28 - - TGTGCCAGCACCTTAAGCCCTAACTATGGCTACACCTTC CASTLSPNYGYTF
TRBJ2-1 TRBV4-1 - once TGCGCCAGCAGTCGCCGGGAGTTTAGCGACAATGAGCAGTTCTTC CASSRREFSDNEQFF
TRBJ1-5 TRBV27 - - TGTGCCAGCAGTCAACAGAATCAGCCCCAGCATTTT CASSQQNQPQHF
TRBJ2-1 TRBV19 TRBD2 - TGTGCCAGTAGTCTTACAGCGGGAGGGTACAATGAGCAGTTCTTC CASSLTAGGYNEQFF
TRBJ1-5 TRBV7-9 - - TGTGCCAGCAGCTTAGGTGGCAACAATCAGCCCCAGCATTTT CASSLGGNNQPQHF
TRBJ2-7 TRBV27 - - TGTGCCAGCAGCTACTCCCCCGGGGGAGTCGGGTCCTACGAGCAGTACTTC CASSYSPGGVGSYEQYF
TRBJ1-2 TRBV29-1 - - TGCAGCGTTGAAAAGCCAGGGGATGGCTACACCTTC CSVEKPGDGYTF
TRBJ2-3 TRBV5-1 TRBD1 few TGCGCCAGCAGCCAAAACAGGGGTTGGGATACGCAGTATTTT CASSQNRGWDTQYF
TRBJ1-1 TRBV29-1 - - TGCAGCGTTGAAAAGAGTGACACTGAAGCTTTCTTT CSVEKSDTEAFF
TRBJ2-2 TRBV29-1 - - TGCAGCGCCGACGGAGAGTATACCGGGGAGCTGTTTTTT CSADGEYTGELFF
TRBJ2-7 TRBV29-1 TRBD1 - TGCAGCTCGACGGGACAGGGGGATGAGCAGTACTTC CSSTGQGDEQYF
TRBJ1-3 TRBV11-2 - - TGTGCCAGCAGCTTAGATCTGGTGTCCTCTGGAAACACCATATATTTT CASSLDLVSSGNTIYF
TRBJ1-6 TRBV7-2 - - TGTGCCAGCAGCTTACGCCCAGGCTCACCCCTCCACTTT CASSLRPGSPLHF
TRBJ1-1 TRBV27 - - TGTGCCACCACACTTCCTCCCCCAAACAGGGAGAACACTGAAGCTTTCTTT CATTLPPPNRENTEAFF
TRBJ1-2 TRBV6-5 - - TGTGCCAGCAGTTACACGGGACTGCGTCGTGGGGGCTACACCTTC CASSYTGLRRGGYTF
TRBJ1-4 TRBV27 - - TGTGCCAGCAGTTTTTTTTCCCGATCTGAAAAACTGTTTTTT CASSFFSRSEKLFF
TRBJ2-7 TRBV11-3 TRBD1 - TGTGCCAGCAGCGAGACAGGGTTCTCCTACGAGCAGTACTTC CASSETGFSYEQYF
TRBJ1-2 TRBV5-1 TRBD1 - TGCGCCAGCAGCTTGGACGGGACAGAGCTTGGATACACCTTC CASSLDGTELGYTF
TRBJ2-5 TRBV11-3 TRBD1 - TGTGCCAGCAGCGAGAGGACAGGGGAAGAGACCCAGTACTTC CASSERTGEETQYF